The subject of this entry is one T cell receptor beta chain. This sample is part of a study of blood T cell repertoires in COVID-19. Study-wide background: The United States, Italy and Spain supplied acute and convalescent COVID-19 samples.

Assay used: immunoSEQ multiplex PCR; TCRdb lists only in-frame clones, some missing. The table includes 440,000 or so clones, around 91% detected once. Followed longitudinally, the Seattle patients had been enrolled during active infection. The trim removed 5 bases at V and 7 bases at J, leaving 8 bases unmatched. Germline V gene data show CDR1 as SGHTA and CDR2 as FQGTGA. The CDR3 is made up of 15 amino acids. The specimen sequenced was peripheral blood. V and J are TRBV7-3 and TRBJ2-5; 12 bases are shared with TRBD2. The TCR originated in a woman aged 40 to 55 with COVID-19, enrolled during active disease. This CDR3 is CASSQGLAGSWTQYF. CDR3 bases: TGTGCCAGCAGCCAAGGACTAGCGGGGTCTTGGACCCAGTACTTC.